These 10 T cell receptor beta chains originate from one sample sequenced in a study of response to subunit inactivated influenza vaccine. MiXCR, run by TCRdb on the RT-PCR reads, gives a single entry per CDR3 protein. The sample carries 500,000 or so distinct CDR3 sequences, approximately 15% recorded once. The input for sequencing was CD4+ T cells sorted from PBMCs, taken around 25 months after vaccination. These receptors originate from a man aged 50 to 69 who received an inactivated influenza vaccine.

The V gene is TRBV7-8, the J gene TRBJ2-5, with no clear D. CDR1 SGHVS and CDR2 FQNEAQ come from the germline V gene. The CDR3 spans 14 residues. V was clipped by 3 bases and J by 3 bases, with 11 bases between them. CDR3 DNA: TGTGCCAGCAGCTTGGTTTTCAGAGAAGAGACCCAGTACTTC. Its translation: CASSLVFREETQYF.

This clonotype has ten or more counts. J is TRBJ2-2 and V is TRBV19; D is ambiguous. Trimming took off 3 bases at V and 6 bases at J, with 11 bases between the two ends. This CDR3 has 14 residues. Germline values: CDR1 LNHDA, CDR2 SQIVND (reference sequence). The CDR3 spells CASSIGASAGELFF. DNA of the CDR3: TGTGCCAGTAGTATCGGAGCCTCCGCCGGGGAGCTGTTTTTT.

V gene TRBV27 combines with J gene TRBJ2-3, with 7 nucleotides matching TRBD2. J lost 1 base, V lost 6 bases, and 10 bases had no gene match. This CDR3 is built from 16 residues. Germline lookup yields CDR1 MNHEY and CDR2 SMNVEV (reference sequence). CDR3 in amino acids: CASSDGTAGGTDTQYF. CDR3 nucleotide sequence: TGTGCCAGCAGCGACGGGACCGCGGGAGGCACAGATACGCAGTATTTT.

The chain uses TRBV5-1 and TRBJ2-7, with 7 bases that match TRBD1. CDR1 SGHRS and CDR2 YFSETQ come from the germline V gene. Unmatched junction bases numbered 7, after V lost 6 bases and J lost 4 bases. This CDR3 comprises 13 residues. The CDR3 DNA reads TGCGCCAGCAAACCGGGACAGTCATACGAGCAGTACTTC. It translates to CASKPGQSYEQYF.

This clonotype was counted only a few times. The rearrangement joins TRBV6-1 to TRBJ2-3; 12 bases align to TRBD2. This CDR3 has 16 residues. The J segment lost 0 bases and the V segment lost 5 bases, leaving 3 bases of the junction unmatched. CDR1 and CDR2 from the germline V gene are MNHNS and SASEGT. In DNA, the CDR3 is TGTGCCAGCAGTCGGACTAGCGGGACTAGCACAGATACGCAGTATTTT. This translates into CASSRTSGTSTDTQYF.

This clonotype was seen at least ten times. This chain links TRBV12-3 or TRBV12-4 with TRBJ2-7; D is perhaps TRBD1 or TRBD2 (5 bases each). The V end was cut by 3 bases, the J end by 2 bases, with 11 bases between. This CDR3 has 14 residues. The CDR3 loop is CASSLGTGTYEQYF. In nucleotides, the CDR3 is TGTGCCAGCAGTTTGGGGACCGGGACCTACGAGCAGTACTTC.

J is TRBJ2-3 and V is TRBV7-6, with 12 bases matching TRBD2. Per germline, CDR1 SGHVS and CDR2 FNYEAQ. V lost 4 bases and J lost 5; bases outside the gene matches: 4. The CDR3 length is 15 residues. The CDR3 reads CASSSLAGGLDTQYF. CDR3 coding DNA: TGTGCCAGCAGCTCACTAGCGGGAGGTTTAGATACGCAGTATTTT.

The V call is TRBV10-2, the J call TRBJ2-2; no reliable D call. The V gene's germline CDR1 is WSHSY and CDR2 SAAADI. V was shortened by 7 bases and J by 1 base, with 7 bases between the two germline ends. This CDR3 is 13 amino acids long. The CDR3 loop reads CASTDENTGELFF. The CDR3 bases are TGCGCCAGCACGGACGAGAACACCGGGGAGCTGTTTTTT.

This clonotype was seen more than once but under ten times. The gene calls are TRBV20-1 and TRBJ2-1; D gene uncertain. The V gene's germline CDR1 is DFQATT and CDR2 SNEGSKA (reference sequence). The V and J ends lost 3 bases and 10 bases respectively, with 13 bases between them. The CDR3 is 12 amino acids. The CDR3 loop reads CSASRQALEQFF. The CDR3 DNA reads as TGCAGTGCTAGTCGGCAGGCCCTAGAGCAGTTCTTC.

The chain carries TRBV18 and TRBJ2-7; D unclear. This CDR3 comprises 14 residues. The germline V gene encodes CDR1 KGHSH and CDR2 LQKENI. The V gene lost 3 bases and the J gene lost 1 base, with 10 bases spanning the gap. The CDR3 coding sequence is TGTGCCAGCTCACCCCAGAGTAATTCCTACGAGCAGTACTTC. This translates into CASSPQSNSYEQYF.